The 11 T cell receptor beta chains below were found in one sample sequenced in a study. From the 5' RACE reads, TCRdb called clonotypes with MiXCR, one entry per CDR3 protein. This table has approximately 100 distinct CDR3 sequences, 90% to 95% appearing once. Tregs were sorted as CD4+CD25+CD127-/low cells. Sequencing input: Tregs sorted from a lymph node. The receptors here all came from a female donor with breast cancer.

To note about this clonotype: This beta chain represents an off-target read in a library built for alpha chains; its size is of limited meaning. This chain uses TRBV20-1 with TRBJ1-2; 9 bases are shared with TRBD1. Germline V CDR1 and CDR2: DFQATT, SNEGSKA (reference sequence). With V trimmed by 2 bases and J by 6 bases, 10 bases remained unmatched. This CDR3 is 15 amino acids long. This CDR3 is CSARPPGTGFNGYTF. The CDR3 DNA sequence: TGCAGTGCTAGACCTCCAGGGACAGGGTTCAATGGCTACACCTTC.

About this clonotype: In a library made to pick up alpha chains, this beta chain is a stray read with a size that means little. The J gene is TRBJ1-1, the V gene TRBV7-2, with a weak D call TRBD1 (5 bases). From germline, CDR1 is SGHTA and CDR2 FQGNSA. The CDR3 consists of 12 residues. V was clipped by 3 bases and J by 11 bases, with 13 bases between them. CDR3 in DNA: TGTGCCAGCAGCTTTACCGGGACGGCGGCTTTCTTT. Protein sequence: CASSFTGTAAFF. Based on the CDR3 plus reference TRBV7-2 and TRBJ1-1, the full variable domain is GAGVSQSPSNKVTEKGKDVELRCDPISGHTALYWYRQSLGQGLEFLIYFQGNSAPDKSGLPSDRFSAERTGGSVSTLTIQRTQQEDSAVYLCASSFTGTAAFFGQGTRLTVV.

With respect to this clonotype: Found in a library prepared for alpha chains, this beta chain is an off-target read, and its abundance has little meaning. This chain uses TRBV5-1 with TRBJ2-1; perhaps TRBD2 as D (6 bases). CDR1 SGHRS and CDR2 YFSETQ come from the germline V gene. This CDR3 is 15 amino acids long. The V gene lost 0 bases and the J gene lost 8 bases, with 15 bases spanning the gap. Here the CDR3 DNA reads TGCGCCAGCAGCTTGGTATCGGGAGTGAGAGATGAGCAGTTCTTC. It codes for CASSLVSGVRDEQFF.

On this clonotype itself: Because the library targeted alpha chains, this beta chain is an off-target read whose size means little. The chain employs TRBV30 and TRBJ2-5, with D possibly being TRBD2 (6 bases). Germline assignment: CDR1 GTSNPN and CDR2 SVGIG (reference sequence). There are 12 residues in the CDR3. Trimming left V 4 bases short and J 5 bases short, with 11 bases between. CDR3: CAWTVGRETQYF. CDR3 nucleotide sequence: TGTGCCTGGACAGTAGGGAGGGAGACCCAGTACTTC.

This clonotype has a single count. Since the library was made to target alpha chains, this beta chain is a stray read and its abundance is not meaningful. The chain couples TRBV5-1 to TRBJ2-1; 12 nucleotides agree with TRBD2. The CDR3 consists of 19 residues. The V segment lost 4 bases and the J segment 1 base; nucleotides outside the gene matches: 12. Germline lookup yields CDR1 SGHRS and CDR2 YFSETQ. The CDR3 protein is CASSLHGTSGRGSYNEQFF. CDR3 nucleotide sequence: TGCGCCAGCAGCCTACACGGGACTAGCGGGCGAGGATCCTACAATGAGCAGTTCTTC.

About this clonotype: Little can be read into the size of this beta chain, an off-target read in a library designed for alpha chains. This chain uses TRBV9 with TRBJ2-1, with 10 bases matching TRBD2. Trimming removed 3 bases from V and 5 bases from J; junction bases left unmatched: 11. CDR3 length: 17 residues. Per the germline V gene, CDR1 is SGDLS and CDR2 is YYNGEE. CDR3 bases: TGTGCCAGCAGCGGGGGGGTTTTAGCGGGGGGCCACAATGAGCAGTTCTTC. This sequence encodes CASSGGVLAGGHNEQFF.

In this sample, this clonotype turned up once. This beta chain is a stray read from a library made for alpha chains; its abundance is not meaningful. J is TRBJ2-1 and V is TRBV5-4; 7 bases line up with TRBD2. The germline V gene encodes CDR1 SGHNT and CDR2 YYREEE (reference sequence). Losses at the gene ends were 0 bases for V and 0 bases for J; bases not matched to a gene: 0. The CDR3 contains 15 residues. CDR3 bases: TGTGCCAGCAGCTTGGGCGGGAGCTCCTACAATGAGCAGTTCTTC. Protein product: CASSLGGSSYNEQFF.

Note on this clonotype: This beta chain turned up in a library designed for alpha chains; as an off-target read, its abundance says little. V usage is TRBV6-2 or TRBV6-3 and J usage is TRBJ2-6; tentatively, D is TRBD2 (6 bases). Trimming shortened V by 2 bases and J by 7 bases, and 12 bases separated the two germline ends. The CDR3 is 15 amino acids. CDR1 MNHEY and CDR2 SVGEGT come from the germline V gene. CDR3 DNA sequence: TGTGCCAGCAGTTACAGGAGGGAACGCGCCAACGTCCTGACTTTC. Translation gives CASSYRRERANVLTF.

A word on this clonotype: The size of this beta chain means little, since it is a stray read in a library made for alpha chains. The chain links TRBV20-1 to TRBJ1-6, with a weak D call TRBD1 (6 bases). V was clipped by 3 bases and J by 9 bases, with 21 bases between them. CDR3 length: 16 amino acids. Germline lookup yields CDR1 DFQATT and CDR2 SNEGSKA (reference sequence). The CDR3 here is CSARKPSSGDRSPLHF. The CDR3 nucleotides read TGCAGTGCTAGGAAGCCATCTTCAGGGGATCGTTCACCCCTCCACTTT.

Worth noting for this clonotype: In a library made to pick up alpha chains, this beta chain is a stray read with a size that means little. The genes are TRBV29-1 and TRBJ2-2, with D possibly being TRBD1 (5 bases). V was pared by 4 bases and J by 6 bases, with 6 bases between. The germline V gene has CDR1 SQVTM and CDR2 ANQGSEA. The CDR3 consists of 11 residues. The DNA for the CDR3 is TGCAGCGTTGCAGGGTCCGGGGAGCTGTTTTTT. The encoded protein is CSVAGSGELFF.

On this clonotype: This beta chain slipped into a library made for alpha chains as a stray read, so its size is not meaningful. This chain connects TRBV2 to TRBJ1-4; D call uncertain. This CDR3 contains 13 residues. V was clipped by 4 bases and J by 6 bases, with 9 bases between them. CDR1 and CDR2 from the germline V gene are SNHLY and FYNNEI. CDR3 protein: CASSVRFDEKLFF. For the CDR3, the DNA is TGTGCCAGCAGTGTGCGGTTCGATGAAAAACTGTTTTTT.